One and the same sample provided the 13 T cell receptor beta chains below, sequenced in a study of beta chain features in type 1 diabetes. All of the isolated RNA was reverse transcribed, so expressed TCRB transcripts were sequenced. Clones were sequenced by immunoSEQ multiplex PCR, and TCRdb holds only the in-frame ones, with some missing. The sample lists around 150,000 clones; about 8.1% were seen once. The sample taken for sequencing was central memory CD4+ T cells from blood. These receptors came from a man aged 18-30 years in good health.

The chain has TRBV5-1 and TRBJ2-7, with TRBD2 identical over 10 bases. After removal of 4 bases from V and 3 bases from J, the junction contained 4 bases not matched to a gene. The CDR3 consists of 14 residues. Germline lookup yields CDR1 SGHRS and CDR2 YFSETQ. CDR3 sequence: CASSMGLASYEQYF. The CDR3 bases are TGCGCCAGCAGCATGGGACTAGCGAGCTACGAGCAGTACTTC.

In nucleotides, the CDR3 is TGTGCCACCAGCAGAGATCGTGGAGCGGGTAGGGGAAACGAGCAGTACTTC. Encoded protein: CATSRDRGAGRGNEQYF. The chain couples TRBV15 to TRBJ2-7, with a weak D call TRBD2 (6 bases). There are 17 residues in the CDR3. The germline V gene encodes CDR1 LNHNV and CDR2 YYDKDF (reference sequence). The ends were cut back, 0 bases at V and 5 bases at J, with 20 bases in the middle.

The chain joins TRBV5-3 to TRBJ2-1, with D possibly being TRBD1 (5 bases). TRBV5-3 counts as an open reading frame of uncertain function. V shed 7 bases and J shed 7 bases, with 12 bases lying between them. This CDR3 contains 12 residues. CDR3 coding DNA: TGTGCCAGATCTCCATCAGGGAATGAGCAGTTCTTC. It translates to CARSPSGNEQFF.

CDR3: CASSDLPGQGLGYGYTF. As DNA, the CDR3 is TGTGCCAGCAGTGACCTTCCGGGACAGGGGTTGGGCTATGGCTACACCTTC. The chain uses TRBV2 and TRBJ1-2; 10 nucleotides line up with TRBD1. In germline, CDR1 is SNHLY, CDR2 FYNNEI. The CDR3 has 17 residues. V dropped 3 bases and J dropped 4; count of bases not matched to a gene: 11.

This clone has a count of ten or more. The chain couples TRBV28 to TRBJ1-1; weak D call: TRBD1 (5 bases). The length of the CDR3 is 15 residues. Germline V gene lookup returns CDR1 MDHEN and CDR2 SYDVKM. V was trimmed by 5 bases and J by 5 bases, leaving 18 bases between them. The CDR3 DNA sequence: TGTGCCAGCAGTCCGAACCTGGGGGGTAGGACTGAAGCTTTCTTT. Protein sequence: CASSPNLGGRTEAFF.

This clone was seen more than once but under ten times. The gene calls are TRBV27 and TRBJ2-1; 11 bases line up with TRBD2. V dropped 1 base and J dropped 8; count of bases not matched to a gene: 13. Germline values: CDR1 MNHEY, CDR2 SMNVEV (reference sequence). The CDR3 has 18 residues. CDR3 coding DNA: TGTGCCAGCAGTTTATTGGCTAGCGGGAGGCCGGCCGTCCATGAGCAGTTCTTC. This translates into CASSLLASGRPAVHEQFF.

This clone was counted a few times. This rearrangement joins TRBV28 to TRBJ1-2; weak D call: TRBD1 (5 bases). The CDR3 runs 13 residues. Germline lookup yields CDR1 MDHEN and CDR2 SYDVKM. The V gene lost 8 bases and the J gene lost 2 bases, with 12 bases spanning the gap. Here the CDR3 DNA reads TGTGCCAGCGGAAGGGGCTCAAACTATGGCTACACCTTC. Its protein product is CASGRGSNYGYTF.

The rearrangement uses TRBV28 and TRBJ2-7; 16 positions agree with TRBD2. From germline, CDR1 is MDHEN and CDR2 SYDVKM. The CDR3 has 17 residues. Unmatched junction bases numbered 6, after V lost 1 base and J lost 6 bases. The CDR3 coding sequence is TGTGCCAGCAGTTTATTCGGGACTAGCGGGAGGGCCGTCGAGCAGTACTTC. It specifies CASSLFGTSGRAVEQYF.

This chain links TRBV30 with TRBJ1-4; 9 bases are a match to TRBD1. Unmatched junction bases numbered 6, after V lost 0 bases and J lost 7 bases. The CDR3 is 15 amino acids. Germline values: CDR1 GTSNPN, CDR2 SVGIG (reference sequence). CDR3 protein: CAWSVRGQGGEKLFF. The CDR3 DNA reads as TGTGCCTGGAGTGTACGGGGACAGGGCGGTGAAAAACTGTTTTTT.

This clone came up a few times. This rearrangement joins TRBV7-9 to TRBJ2-7; 7 nucleotides align to TRBD2. CDR1 and CDR2 (germline): SEHNR, FQNEAQ (reference sequence). The CDR3 covers 14 residues. Germline trimming cut 8 bases from V and 6 bases from J; bases unmatched to any gene: 13. The DNA for the CDR3 is TGTGCCAGCGGAAAGGCTCCCCCGGGGGGCGAGCAGTACTTC. Encoded protein: CASGKAPPGGEQYF.

DNA of the CDR3: TGTGCCAGCAACCCCGGGAGACAGAACACTGAAGCTTTCTTT. This codes for CASNPGRQNTEAFF. The V gene is TRBV6-5, the J gene TRBJ1-1; D is unclear. Germline loops: CDR1 MNHEY, CDR2 SVGAGI. Between the trimmed V and J ends, which lost 7 bases and 1 base, there was a span of 13 bases. This CDR3 is built from 14 residues.

This clone appeared many times. The V call is TRBV29-1, the J call TRBJ2-1; D not resolved. Germline V gives CDR1 SQVTM, CDR2 ANQGSEA. The V end was cut by 4 bases, the J end by 2 bases, with 12 bases between. The CDR3 extends over 14 amino acids. The CDR3 loop is CSVVAATAYNEQFF. Written as DNA, the CDR3 is TGCAGCGTTGTCGCGGCAACCGCCTACAATGAGCAGTTCTTC.

The sample holds a few counts of this clone. This chain uses TRBV9 with TRBJ1-4; no reliable D call. V lost 0 bases, J lost 8 bases, and 17 bases lay in between. CDR3 length: 16 amino acids. Germline V CDR1 and CDR2: SGDLS, YYNGEE. The CDR3 is CASSVATNSYNEKLFF. The CDR3 nucleotides are TGTGCCAGCAGCGTAGCTACGAACAGTTACAACGAAAAACTGTTTTTT.